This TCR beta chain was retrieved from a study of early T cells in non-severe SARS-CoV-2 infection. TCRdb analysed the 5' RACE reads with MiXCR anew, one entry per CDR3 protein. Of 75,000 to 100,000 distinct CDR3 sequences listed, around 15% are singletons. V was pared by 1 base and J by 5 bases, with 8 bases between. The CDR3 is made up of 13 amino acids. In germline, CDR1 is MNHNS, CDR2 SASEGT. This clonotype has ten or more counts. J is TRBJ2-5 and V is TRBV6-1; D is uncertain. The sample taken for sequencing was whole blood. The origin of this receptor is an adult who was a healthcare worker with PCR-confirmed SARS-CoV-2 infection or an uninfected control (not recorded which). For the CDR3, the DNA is TGTGCCAGCAGTGAAGTAGAGCAGGAGACCCAGTACTTC. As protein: CASSEVEQETQYF.